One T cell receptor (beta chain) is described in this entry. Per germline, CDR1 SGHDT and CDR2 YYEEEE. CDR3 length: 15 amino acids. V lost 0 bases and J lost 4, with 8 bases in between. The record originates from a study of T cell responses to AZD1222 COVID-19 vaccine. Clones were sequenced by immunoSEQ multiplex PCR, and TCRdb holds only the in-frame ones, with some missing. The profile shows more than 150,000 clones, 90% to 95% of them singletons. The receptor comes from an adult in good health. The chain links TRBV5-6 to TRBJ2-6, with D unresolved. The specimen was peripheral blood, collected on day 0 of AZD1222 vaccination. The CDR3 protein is CASSLVQDGANVLTF. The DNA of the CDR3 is TGTGCCAGCAGCTTGGTTCAGGACGGGGCCAACGTCCTGACTTTC.